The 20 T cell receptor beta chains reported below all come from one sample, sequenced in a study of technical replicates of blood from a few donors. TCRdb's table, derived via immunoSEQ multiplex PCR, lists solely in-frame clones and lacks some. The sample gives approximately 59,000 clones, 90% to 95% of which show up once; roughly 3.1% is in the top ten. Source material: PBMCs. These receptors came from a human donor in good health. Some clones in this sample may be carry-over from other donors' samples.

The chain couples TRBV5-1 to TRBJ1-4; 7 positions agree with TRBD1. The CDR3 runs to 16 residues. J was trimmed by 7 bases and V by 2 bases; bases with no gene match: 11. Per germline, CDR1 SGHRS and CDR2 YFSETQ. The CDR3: CASSFKDRVDREKLFF. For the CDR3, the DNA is TGCGCCAGCAGCTTTAAAGACAGGGTTGATCGTGAAAAACTGTTTTTT.

CDR3 bases: TGTGCCAGCAGCAACCCGGACAGGGGGTACGCTGGCTACACCTTC. It is translated as CASSNPDRGYAGYTF. The rearrangement uses TRBV6-6 and TRBJ1-2; 10 nucleotides line up with TRBD1. The CDR3 is made up of 15 amino acids. Germline V gene data show CDR1 as MNHNY and CDR2 as SVGAGI (reference sequence). V lost 6 bases to trimming and J lost 7 bases; unmatched junction nucleotides: 11.

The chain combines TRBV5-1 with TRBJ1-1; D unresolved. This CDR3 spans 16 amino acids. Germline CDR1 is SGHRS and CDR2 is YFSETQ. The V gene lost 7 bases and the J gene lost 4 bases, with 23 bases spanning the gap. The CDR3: CASSVRAYGGSTEAFF. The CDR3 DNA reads TGCGCCAGCTCCGTTCGGGCCTACGGAGGTAGCACTGAAGCTTTCTTT.

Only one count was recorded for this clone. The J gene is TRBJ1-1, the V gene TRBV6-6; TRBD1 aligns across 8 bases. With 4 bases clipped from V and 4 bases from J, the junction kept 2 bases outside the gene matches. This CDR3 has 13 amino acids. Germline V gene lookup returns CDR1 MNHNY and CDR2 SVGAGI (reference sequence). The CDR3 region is CASSSTGGTEAFF. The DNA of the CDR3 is TGTGCCAGCAGTTCCACAGGGGGCACTGAAGCTTTCTTT.

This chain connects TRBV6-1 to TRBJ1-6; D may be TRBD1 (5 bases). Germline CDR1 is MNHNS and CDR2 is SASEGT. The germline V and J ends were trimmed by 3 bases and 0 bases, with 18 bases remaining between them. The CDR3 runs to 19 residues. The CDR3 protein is CASSDYPGLMSSYNSPLHF. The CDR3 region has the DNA TGTGCCAGCAGTGACTACCCGGGACTGATGAGCTCCTATAATTCACCCCTCCACTTT.

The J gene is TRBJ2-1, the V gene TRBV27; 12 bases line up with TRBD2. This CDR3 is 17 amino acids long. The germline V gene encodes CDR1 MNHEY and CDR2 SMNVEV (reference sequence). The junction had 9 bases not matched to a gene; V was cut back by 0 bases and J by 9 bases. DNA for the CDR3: TGTGCCAGCAGTTTATCTCGACCTAGCGGGGGGGCCGGTGAGCAGTTCTTC. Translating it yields CASSLSRPSGGAGEQFF.

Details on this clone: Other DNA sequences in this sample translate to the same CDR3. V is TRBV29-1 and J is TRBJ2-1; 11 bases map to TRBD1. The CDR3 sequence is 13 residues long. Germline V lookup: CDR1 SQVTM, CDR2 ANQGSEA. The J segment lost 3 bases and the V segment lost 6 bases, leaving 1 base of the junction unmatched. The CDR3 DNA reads TGCAGCGTGGGGACAGGGGGCTACAATGAGCAGTTCTTC. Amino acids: CSVGTGGYNEQFF.

The CDR3 loop is CASSKAGPYGYTF. CDR3 sequence (DNA): TGTGCCAGCAGTAAGGCAGGTCCTTATGGCTACACCTTC. V usage is TRBV25-1 and J usage is TRBJ1-2, with D unresolved. Trimming cost V 5 bases and J 5 bases, with 12 bases left between them. The CDR3 is made up of 13 amino acids. Germline V lookup: CDR1 MGHDK, CDR2 SYGVNS.

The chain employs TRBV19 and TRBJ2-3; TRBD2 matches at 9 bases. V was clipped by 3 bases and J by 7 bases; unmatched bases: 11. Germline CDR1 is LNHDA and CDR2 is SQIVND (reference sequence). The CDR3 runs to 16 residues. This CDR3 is CASSIGGSGRRNTQYF. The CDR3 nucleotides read TGTGCCAGTAGTATTGGTGGTAGCGGGAGACGAAATACGCAGTATTTT.

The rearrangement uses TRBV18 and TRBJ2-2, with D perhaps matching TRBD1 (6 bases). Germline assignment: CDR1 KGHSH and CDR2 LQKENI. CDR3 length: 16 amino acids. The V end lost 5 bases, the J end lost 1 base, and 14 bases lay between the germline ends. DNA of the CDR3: TGTGCCAGCTCAGCCTCCGGGACATTGAACACCGGGGAGCTGTTTTTT. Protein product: CASSASGTLNTGELFF.

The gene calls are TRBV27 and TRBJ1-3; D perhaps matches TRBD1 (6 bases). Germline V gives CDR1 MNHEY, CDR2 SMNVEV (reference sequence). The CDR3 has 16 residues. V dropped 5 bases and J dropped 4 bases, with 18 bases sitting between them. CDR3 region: CASSPGQRAAGNTIYF. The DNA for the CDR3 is TGTGCCAGCAGTCCCGGACAGAGGGCGGCGGGAAACACCATATATTTT.

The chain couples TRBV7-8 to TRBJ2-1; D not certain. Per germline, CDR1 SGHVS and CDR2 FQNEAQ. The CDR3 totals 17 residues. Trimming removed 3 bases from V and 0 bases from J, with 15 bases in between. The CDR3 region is CASSLGPVGISYNEQFF. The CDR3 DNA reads TGTGCCAGCAGCTTGGGCCCCGTTGGTATCTCCTACAATGAGCAGTTCTTC.

For the CDR3, the DNA is TGTGCCTGGAGTTTACCGGGACCCCGGGAGGGCCCAGATACGCAGTATTTT. The encoded protein is CAWSLPGPREGPDTQYF. This chain links TRBV30 with TRBJ2-3; 8 positions agree with TRBD2. CDR1 GTSNPN and CDR2 SVGIG come from the germline V gene (reference sequence). V lost 2 bases to trimming and J lost 4 bases; unmatched junction nucleotides: 14. The CDR3 loop spans 17 amino acids.

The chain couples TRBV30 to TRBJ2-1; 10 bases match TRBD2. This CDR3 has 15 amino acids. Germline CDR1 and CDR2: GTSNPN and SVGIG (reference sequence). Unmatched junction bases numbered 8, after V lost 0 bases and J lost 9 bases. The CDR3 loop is CAWSVQAGGLVEQFF. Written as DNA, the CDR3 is TGTGCCTGGAGTGTACAAGCGGGAGGGCTGGTTGAGCAGTTCTTC. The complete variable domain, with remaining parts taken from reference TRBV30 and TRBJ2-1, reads SQTIHQWPATLVQPVGSPLSLECTVEGTSNPNLYWYRQAAGRGLQLLFYSVGIGQISSEVPQNLSASRPQDRQFILSSKKLLLSDSGFYLCAWSVQAGGLVEQFFGPGTRLTVL.

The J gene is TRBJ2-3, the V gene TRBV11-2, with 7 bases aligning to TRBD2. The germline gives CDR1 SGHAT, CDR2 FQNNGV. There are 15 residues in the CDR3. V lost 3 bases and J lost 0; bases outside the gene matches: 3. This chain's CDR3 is CASSLLRGSTDTQYF. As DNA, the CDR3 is TGTGCCAGCAGCTTGCTGCGGGGGAGCACAGATACGCAGTATTTT.

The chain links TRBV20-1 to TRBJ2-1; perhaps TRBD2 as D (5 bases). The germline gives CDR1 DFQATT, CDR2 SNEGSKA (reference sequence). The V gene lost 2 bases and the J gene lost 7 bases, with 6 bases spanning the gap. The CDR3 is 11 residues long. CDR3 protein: CSARRLNEQFF. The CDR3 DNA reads TGCAGTGCTAGACGACTAAATGAGCAGTTCTTC.

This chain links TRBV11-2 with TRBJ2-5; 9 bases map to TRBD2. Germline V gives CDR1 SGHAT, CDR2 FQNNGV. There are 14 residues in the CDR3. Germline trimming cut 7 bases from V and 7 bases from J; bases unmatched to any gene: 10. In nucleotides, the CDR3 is TGTGCCAGCAACCAGCGGGAGGCATTTGGGACCCAGTACTTC. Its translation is CASNQREAFGTQYF. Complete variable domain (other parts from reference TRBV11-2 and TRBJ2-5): EAGVAQSPRYKIIEKRQSVAFWCNPISGHATLYWYQQILGQGPKLLIQFQNNGVVDDSQLPKDRFSAERLKGVDSTLKIQPAKLEDSAVYLCASNQREAFGTQYFGPGTRLLVL.

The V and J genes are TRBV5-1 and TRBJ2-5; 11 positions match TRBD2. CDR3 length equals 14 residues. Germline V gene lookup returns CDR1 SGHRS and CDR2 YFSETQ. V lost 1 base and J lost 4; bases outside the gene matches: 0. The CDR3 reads CASSLTSGGETQYF. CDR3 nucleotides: TGCGCCAGCAGCTTGACTAGCGGGGGAGAGACCCAGTACTTC.

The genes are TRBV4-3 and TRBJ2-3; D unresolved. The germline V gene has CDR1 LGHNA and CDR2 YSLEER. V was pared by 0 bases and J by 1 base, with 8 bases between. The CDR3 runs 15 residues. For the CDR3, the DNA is TGCGCCAGCAGCCAAGAAAGAGCCGGCACAGATACGCAGTATTTT. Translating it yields CASSQERAGTDTQYF.

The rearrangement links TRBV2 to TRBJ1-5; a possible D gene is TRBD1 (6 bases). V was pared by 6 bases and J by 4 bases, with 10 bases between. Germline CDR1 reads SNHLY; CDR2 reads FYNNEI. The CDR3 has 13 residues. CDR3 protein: CASRNDRNQPQHF. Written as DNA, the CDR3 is TGTGCCAGCAGAAATGACAGGAATCAGCCCCAGCATTTT.